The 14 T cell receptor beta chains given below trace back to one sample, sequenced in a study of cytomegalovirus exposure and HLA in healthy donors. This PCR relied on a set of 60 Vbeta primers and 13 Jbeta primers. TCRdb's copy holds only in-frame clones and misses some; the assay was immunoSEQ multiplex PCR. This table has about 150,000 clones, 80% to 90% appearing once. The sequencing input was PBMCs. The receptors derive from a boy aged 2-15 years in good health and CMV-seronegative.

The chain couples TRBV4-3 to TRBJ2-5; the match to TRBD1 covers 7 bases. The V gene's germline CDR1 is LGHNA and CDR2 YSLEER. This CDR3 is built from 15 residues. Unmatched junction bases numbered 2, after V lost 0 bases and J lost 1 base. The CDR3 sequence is CASSQDTGVQETQYF. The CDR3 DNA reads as TGCGCCAGCAGCCAAGATACAGGGGTCCAAGAGACCCAGTACTTC.

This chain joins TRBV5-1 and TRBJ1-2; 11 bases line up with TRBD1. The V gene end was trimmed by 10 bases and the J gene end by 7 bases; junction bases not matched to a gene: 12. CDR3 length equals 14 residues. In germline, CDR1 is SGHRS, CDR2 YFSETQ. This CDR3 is CAVNLPGTGGGYTF. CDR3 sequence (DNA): TGCGCCGTCAATCTTCCCGGGACAGGGGGTGGCTACACCTTC.

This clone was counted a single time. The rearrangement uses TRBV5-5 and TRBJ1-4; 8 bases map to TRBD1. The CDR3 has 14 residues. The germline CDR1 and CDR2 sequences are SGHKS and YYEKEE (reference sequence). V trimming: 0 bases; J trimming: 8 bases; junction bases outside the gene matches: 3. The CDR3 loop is CASSLEGTGEKLFF. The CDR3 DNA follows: TGTGCCAGCAGCTTGGAAGGGACAGGCGAAAAACTGTTTTTT.

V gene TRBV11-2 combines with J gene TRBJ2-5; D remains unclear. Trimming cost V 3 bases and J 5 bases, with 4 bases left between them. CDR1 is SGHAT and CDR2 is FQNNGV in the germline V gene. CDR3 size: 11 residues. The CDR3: CASSLEETQYF. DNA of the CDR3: TGTGCCAGCAGCTTGGAGGAGACCCAGTACTTC.

CDR3 DNA sequence: TGTGCCAGCAGTATAACAGGGGTAGGAAACACTGAAGCTTTCTTT. Its translation: CASSITGVGNTEAFF. The chain employs TRBV6-5 and TRBJ1-1; 7 positions agree with TRBD1. V lost 5 bases, J lost 2 bases, and 8 bases stayed unmatched. CDR3 length equals 15 residues. Looked up from germline, CDR1 is MNHEY and CDR2 is SVGAGI.

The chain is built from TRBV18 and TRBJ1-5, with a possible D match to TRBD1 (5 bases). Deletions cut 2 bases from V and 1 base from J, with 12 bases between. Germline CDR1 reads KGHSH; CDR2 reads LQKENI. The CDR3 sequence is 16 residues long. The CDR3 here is CASSPSGRASNQPQHF. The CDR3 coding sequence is TGTGCCAGCTCACCAAGTGGCAGGGCCAGCAATCAGCCCCAGCATTTT.

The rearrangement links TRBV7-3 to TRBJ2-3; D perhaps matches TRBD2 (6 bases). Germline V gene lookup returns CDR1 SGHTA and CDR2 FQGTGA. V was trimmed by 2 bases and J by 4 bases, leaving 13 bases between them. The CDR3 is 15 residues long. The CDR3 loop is CASSLHGSKSDTQYF. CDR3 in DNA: TGTGCCAGCAGCTTACACGGGAGTAAGTCAGATACGCAGTATTTT.

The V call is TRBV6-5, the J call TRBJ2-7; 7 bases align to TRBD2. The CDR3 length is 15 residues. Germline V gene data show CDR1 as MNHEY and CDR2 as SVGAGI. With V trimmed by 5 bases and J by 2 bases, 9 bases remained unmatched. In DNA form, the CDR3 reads TGTGCCAGCAGTCCCCTAGGACTAGAAGCCTACGAGCAGTACTTC. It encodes CASSPLGLEAYEQYF.

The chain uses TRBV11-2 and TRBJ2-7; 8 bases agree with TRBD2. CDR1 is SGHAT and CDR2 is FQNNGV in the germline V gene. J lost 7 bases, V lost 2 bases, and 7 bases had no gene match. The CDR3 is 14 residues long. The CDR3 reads CASSLRAGEREQYF. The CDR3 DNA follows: TGTGCCAGCAGCTTAAGAGCGGGAGAACGAGAGCAGTACTTC.

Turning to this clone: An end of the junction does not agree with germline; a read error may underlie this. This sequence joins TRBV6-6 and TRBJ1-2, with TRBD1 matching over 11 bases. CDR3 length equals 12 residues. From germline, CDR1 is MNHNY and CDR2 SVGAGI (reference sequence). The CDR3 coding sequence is TGTGCCGGCAGGGACAGGGGGACTGGCTACACCTTC. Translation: CAGRDRGTGYTF.

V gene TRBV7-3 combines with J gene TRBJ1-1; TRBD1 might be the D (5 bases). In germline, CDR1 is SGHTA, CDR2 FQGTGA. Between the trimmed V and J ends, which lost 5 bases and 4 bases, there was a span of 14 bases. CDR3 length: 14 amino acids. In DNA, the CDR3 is TGTGCCAGCAGCACCGGGGGAAGGGGCACTGAAGCTTTCTTT. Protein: CASSTGGRGTEAFF. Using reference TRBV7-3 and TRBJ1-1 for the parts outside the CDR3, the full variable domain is GAGVSQTPSNKVTEKGKYVELRCDPISGHTALYWYRQSLGQGPEFLIYFQGTGAADDSGLPNDRFFAVRPEGSVSTLKIQRTERGDSAVYLCASSTGGRGTEAFFGQGTRLTVV.

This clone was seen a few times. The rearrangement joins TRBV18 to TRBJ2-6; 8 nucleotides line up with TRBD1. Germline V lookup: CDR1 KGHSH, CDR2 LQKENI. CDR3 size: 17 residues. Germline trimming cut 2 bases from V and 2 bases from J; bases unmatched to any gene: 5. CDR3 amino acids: CASSPETGDPGANVLTF. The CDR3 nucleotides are TGTGCCAGCTCACCAGAGACAGGGGACCCTGGGGCCAACGTCCTGACTTTC.

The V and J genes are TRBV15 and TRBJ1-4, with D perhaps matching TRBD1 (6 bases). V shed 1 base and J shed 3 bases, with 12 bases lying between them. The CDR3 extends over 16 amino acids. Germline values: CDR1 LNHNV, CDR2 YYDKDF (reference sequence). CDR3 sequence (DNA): TGTGCCACCAGCAGAGCTCCCGGGACACCTAATGAAAAACTGTTTTTT. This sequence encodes CATSRAPGTPNEKLFF. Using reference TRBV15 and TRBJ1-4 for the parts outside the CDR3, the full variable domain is DAMVIQNPRYQVTQFGKPVTLSCSQTLNHNVMYWYQQKSSQAPKLLFHYYDKDFNNEADTPDNFQSRRPNTSFCFLDIRSPGLGDTAMYLCATSRAPGTPNEKLFFGSGTQLSVL.

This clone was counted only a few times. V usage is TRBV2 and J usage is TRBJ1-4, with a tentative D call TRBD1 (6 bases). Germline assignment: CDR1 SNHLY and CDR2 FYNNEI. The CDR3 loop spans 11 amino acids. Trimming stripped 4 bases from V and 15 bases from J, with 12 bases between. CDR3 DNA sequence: TGTGCCAGCAGTGCGACAGGCAGGGTGTTTTTT. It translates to CASSATGRVFF.